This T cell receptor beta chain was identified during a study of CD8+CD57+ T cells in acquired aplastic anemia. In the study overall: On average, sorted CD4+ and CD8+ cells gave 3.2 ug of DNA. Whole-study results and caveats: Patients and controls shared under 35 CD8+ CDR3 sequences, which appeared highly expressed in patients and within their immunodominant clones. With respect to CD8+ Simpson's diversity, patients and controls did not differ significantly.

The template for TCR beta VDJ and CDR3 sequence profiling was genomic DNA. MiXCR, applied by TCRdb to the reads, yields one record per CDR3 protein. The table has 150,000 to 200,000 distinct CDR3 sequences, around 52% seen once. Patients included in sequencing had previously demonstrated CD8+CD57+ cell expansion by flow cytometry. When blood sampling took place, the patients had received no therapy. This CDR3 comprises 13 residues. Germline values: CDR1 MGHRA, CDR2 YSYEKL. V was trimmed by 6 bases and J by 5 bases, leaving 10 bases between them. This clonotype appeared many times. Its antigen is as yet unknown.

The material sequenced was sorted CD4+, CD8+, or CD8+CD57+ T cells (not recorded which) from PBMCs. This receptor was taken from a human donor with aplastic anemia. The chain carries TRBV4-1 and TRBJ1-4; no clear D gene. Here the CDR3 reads CASRDGLNEKLFF. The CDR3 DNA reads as TGCGCCAGCAGGGACGGATTGAATGAAAAACTGTTTTTT.